The present T cell receptor (beta chain) was sequenced within a study of metastatic and nonmetastatic thyroid tumors. Turning to the study itself: Malignant thyroid and benign thyroid patients provided blood and tumor or nodule tissue whose repertoires were compared.

Authors' methods: To classify distant metastasis in papillary thyroid cancer, a model was built from CDR3 differences across clinicopathological groups. TCRdb re-called clones from the PCR reads using MiXCR. The V and J calls were not made by the authors but by TCRdb's processing. The sample has around 28,000 clones; around 15% are singletons. The sample holds many counts of this clone. Its target is not known. The CDR3 is 11 residues long. V lost 5 bases and J lost 4, with 5 bases in between. The V gene's germline CDR1 is MDHEN and CDR2 SYDVKM. Regarding the study as a whole: Benign nodules reportedly had significantly lower TCR beta diversity than malignant thyroid tumors in blood and tumor.

Not a single patient had been given any form of treatment at any point before undergoing thyroid surgery. The sequenced material came from blood. This chain connects TRBV28 to TRBJ1-2; D remains ambiguous. The receptor comes from a female donor with papillary thyroid cancer or a benign thyroid nodule (not recorded which). Some clones in this sample may be carry-over from other donors' samples. Written as DNA, the CDR3 is TGTGCCAGCAGTACGGTCTATGGCTACACCTTC. Its translation: CASSTVYGYTF.